This TCR beta chain comes out of a study of blood T cells in healthy people across ages. Study-level findings and limits: When set beside aged donors, long-lived donors presented more naive CD4+ cells and higher diversity.

With a J-beta primer mix and a sample-barcoded 5' primer, a second PCR ran about 7 to 12 cycles. TCRdb processed the 5' RACE reads anew with MiXCR; each CDR3 protein has one entry. The sample has 1.4 million to 1.5 million distinct CDR3 sequences, around 42% seen once; the top ten hold roughly 8.2%. V lost 3 bases and J 8 bases, leaving 9 bases between the germline ends. The germline V gene encodes CDR1 SGDLS and CDR2 YYNGEE. This CDR3 contains 12 residues. Remarks on this clonotype: What it binds is unknown.

The specimen sequenced was blood. This receptor was obtained from a woman younger than 35 in good health. The chain combines TRBV9 with TRBJ2-1; D remains ambiguous. CDR3 protein: CASSAERYEQFF. CDR3 DNA sequence: TGTGCCAGCAGCGCAGAGAGATATGAGCAGTTCTTC.